This T cell receptor (beta chain) was profiled in a study of OX40 agonist ivuxolimab in advanced cancers. Looking at the study overall: Each patient was given ivuxolimab into a vein every 2 weeks, at 0.01 to 10 mg/kg. Subjects had a mean age of about 57 years, with a range of roughly 20 to 79; more than 75% were male. Points from the study as a whole: In CD8+ T cells, expanded clones were on average more numerous than in CD4+.

People who had autoimmune disease history or systemic immunosuppression were excluded. A word on this clone: Its specificity is not known.

The data were produced by immunoSEQ multiplex PCR, yet TCRdb's version contains in-frame clones alone and is incomplete. This repertoire shows over 50,000 clones, 75% to 90% found once; its top ten account for 1.9%. The germline V gene encodes CDR1 SGHVS and CDR2 FQNEAQ. This CDR3 spans 13 amino acids. The V gene lost 1 base and the J gene lost 5 bases, with 6 bases spanning the gap. The rearrangement joins TRBV7-8 to TRBJ2-1; D gene uncertain. The sequence was collected from an adult with an advanced solid tumor such as melanoma, head and neck, liver or kidney cancer. The sequenced sample was CD4+ or CD8+ T cells sorted from blood, obtained in a trial of the OX40 agonist ivuxolimab. CDR3 coding DNA: TGTGCCAGCAGCTTAGTACTCGACAATGAGCAGTTCTTC. It codes for CASSLVLDNEQFF.